The rows below give T cell receptor beta chains drawn from one sample of a study of OX40 agonist ivuxolimab in advanced cancers. Clones were read by immunoSEQ multiplex PCR, and TCRdb kept only the in-frame ones, dropping some. The sample holds about 120,000 clones, roughly nine tenths seen once. Here the sequenced sample was CD4+ or CD8+ T cells sorted from blood, taken in a trial of the OX40 agonist ivuxolimab. These receptors all come from an adult with an advanced solid tumor such as melanoma, head and neck, liver or kidney cancer. Each CDR3 is given with its conserved first and last residue. Fields, in order: clone size, D gene, J gene, V gene, CDR3 protein, CDR3 DNA. D genes are given only for firm matches. Expanded clones get a size class; other rows say once, few or many, or leave the size out.

>NA|NA|TRBJ2-7|TRBV7-2
CASAWGALISYEQYF
TGTGCCAGCGCTTGGGGGGCTTTGATCTCCTACGAGCAGTACTTC
>NA|TRBD1|TRBJ1-5|TRBV4-1
CASSGTGGVQPQHF
TGCGCCAGCAGTGGTACAGGGGGCGTTCAGCCCCAGCATTTT
>NA|NA|TRBJ2-4|TRBV28
CASTAARGAGENIQYF
TGTGCCAGCACCGCGGCCAGGGGCGCGGGGGAAAACATTCAGTACTTC
>NA|NA|TRBJ1-2|TRBV28
CASSLTAITITQGYTF
TGTGCCAGCAGTTTAACGGCGATAACCATCACCCAAGGCTACACCTTC
>NA|NA|TRBJ2-7|TRBV28
CASTQRVSYEQYF
TGTGCCAGCACTCAACGGGTCTCCTACGAGCAGTACTTC
>NA|TRBD1|TRBJ1-2|TRBV9
CASSVQGAINYGYTF
TGTGCCAGCAGCGTTCAGGGGGCAATTAACTATGGCTACACCTTC
>NA|NA|TRBJ1-1|TRBV7-9
CASSLETGEAFF
TGTGCCAGCAGCTTAGAAACGGGGGAAGCTTTCTTT
>once|NA|TRBJ1-2|TRBV2
CATLANWDIYGYTF
TGTGCCACCCTTGCAAACTGGGACATTTATGGCTACACCTTC
>few|NA|TRBJ2-7|TRBV7-9
CASSPTVGGSAYEQYF
TGTGCCAGCAGCCCCACGGTCGGGGGATCGGCCTACGAGCAGTACTTC
>NA|NA|TRBJ2-3|TRBV19
CASTPTRFPSTDTQYF
TGTGCCAGTACCCCGACCCGATTTCCTAGCACAGATACGCAGTATTTT
>NA|TRBD2|TRBJ2-1|TRBV11-2
CASSLVRRVGRGGLNEQFF
TGTGCCAGCAGCTTAGTACGTCGGGTCGGACGGGGGGGCCTGAATGAGCAGTTCTTC
>NA|TRBD1|TRBJ2-3|TRBV14
CASSRTGLWGEDTQYF
TGTGCCAGCAGCCGGACAGGGCTATGGGGTGAGGATACGCAGTATTTT
>NA|TRBD1|TRBJ2-1|TRBV5-1
CASSLAGSGGDDEQFF
TGCGCCAGCAGCTTGGCAGGGTCAGGGGGCGACGATGAGCAGTTCTTC
>NA|NA|TRBJ2-7|TRBV30
CAWTEYEQYF
TGTGCCTGGACAGAGTACGAGCAGTACTTC
>NA|TRBD2|TRBJ2-3|TRBV9
CASSVVAGGPTDTQYF
TGTGCCAGCAGCGTAGTAGCGGGGGGCCCCACAGATACGCAGTATTTT